This TCR beta chain derives from a study of immune evolution from preneoplasia to lung adenocarcinoma. Assay: immunoSEQ multiplex PCR; the TCRdb copy retains only in-frame clones and omits some. The repertoire has around 6,000 clones, roughly 69% of them found once; the top ten carry 20% to 25%. Trimming cost V 6 bases and J 5 bases, with 14 bases left between them. CDR3 size: 14 residues. Germline assignment: CDR1 MNHEY and CDR2 SMNVEV (reference sequence). Two lung cancer pathologists independently confirmed each histologic diagnosis. This chain uses TRBV27 with TRBJ1-5; possible D gene TRBD1, 6 bases. The sample taken for sequencing was FFPE adjacent normal lung tissue. The sequence derives from a person at least 80 years old with lung adenocarcinoma. The CDR3 sequence is CASSEQGLYQPQHF. The CDR3 DNA reads TGTGCCAGCAGCGAACAGGGTTTGTATCAGCCCCAGCATTTT.